A selection of T cell receptor beta chains follows, all from one sample in a study of blood T cell repertoires in COVID-19. Assay used: immunoSEQ multiplex PCR; TCRdb lists only in-frame clones, some missing. The repertoire consists of 250,000 to 300,000 clones, with about four fifths occurring once and the leading ten covering under 3%. Material: peripheral blood. All receptors derive from an older woman with active or convalescent COVID-19. Each CDR3 is given with its conserved first and last residue. A D gene is named only where the DNA matches it firmly. Where a row states a size, it is once, few, many or the class of an expanded clone; other rows omit it.

j_call | v_call | clone_size | d_call | cdr3_nt | cdr3_aa
TRBJ1-1 | TRBV20-1 | once | TRBD1 | TGCAGTGCTCTACAGGGGGCTCCAGCTTTCTTT | CSALQGAPAFF
TRBJ2-7 | TRBV27 | NA | TRBD1 | TGTGCCAGCAGTCCCGGGGACAGCTCCTACGAGCAGTACTTC | CASSPGDSSYEQYF
TRBJ1-3 | TRBV30 | NA | TRBD1 | TGTGCCTGGAGTGTCCCCCATACAGGGGGAACTGGAAACACCATATATTTT | CAWSVPHTGGTGNTIYF
TRBJ1-2 | TRBV11-2 | NA | NA | TGTGCCAGCAGCTTAGACCTTCAGGGCTTCTATGGCTACACCTTC | CASSLDLQGFYGYTF
TRBJ2-1 | TRBV13 | NA | TRBD2 | TGTGCCAGCAGCATACTAGCTAGCGGGGGGGCCGGTGAGCAGTTCTTC | CASSILASGGAGEQFF
TRBJ1-2 | TRBV27 | few | NA | TGTGCCAGCAGTTTATCGAGTCGAAACTATGGCTACACCTTC | CASSLSSRNYGYTF
TRBJ2-2 | TRBV9 | NA | TRBD2 | TGTGCCAGCAGCGCTCGGGGGGGCGGTAGCACCGGGGAGCTGTTTTTT | CASSARGGGSTGELFF
TRBJ2-7 | TRBV5-6 | NA | NA | TGTGCCAGCAGCGGGGCCGAAGAGCAGTACTTC | CASSGAEEQYF
TRBJ2-2 | TRBV5-1 | NA | NA | TGCGCCAGCAGCTTATCGGTCACCGGGGAGCTGTTTTTT | CASSLSVTGELFF
TRBJ1-6 | TRBV21-1 | few | NA | TGTGCCAGCAGCAAAAAACAGGGGTTTCGCGGCTCCTATAATTCACCCCTCCACTTT | CASSKKQGFRGSYNSPLHF
TRBJ2-5 | TRBV7-7 | NA | TRBD1 | TGTGCTAGCAGCTTAGACAGGGGTCCGCAAGAGACCCAGTACTTC | CASSLDRGPQETQYF
TRBJ2-5 | TRBV7-2 | NA | TRBD2 | TGTGCCAGCAGCTCGGGACTAGCGGGGGTCTTCCAAGAGACCCAGTACTTC | CASSSGLAGVFQETQYF
TRBJ2-1 | TRBV6-2/TRBV6-3 | NA | TRBD2 | TGTGCCAGCAGCCTCACACTAGCGGGGGACCACAATGAGCAGTTCTTC | CASSLTLAGDHNEQFF
TRBJ1-1 | TRBV10-2 | many | NA | TGCGCCAGCACGGAATACCAAGGACAGAACACTGAAGCTTTCTTT | CASTEYQGQNTEAFF
TRBJ1-5 | TRBV5-1 | NA | TRBD1 | TGCGCCAGCAGCTTGGGGGACAGGTCTCAGCCCCAGCATTTT | CASSLGDRSQPQHF
TRBJ2-3 | TRBV6-5 | NA | NA | TGTGCCAGCAGTAGGACATTTAGCACAGATACGCAGTATTTT | CASSRTFSTDTQYF
TRBJ1-3 | TRBV10-2 | NA | TRBD1 | TGCGCCAGCAGACTGGGACAGGGGGCTGGAAACACCATATATTTT | CASRLGQGAGNTIYF
TRBJ2-1 | TRBV7-9 | NA | NA | TGTGCCAGCAGCCCCCAAGCGGCCCAGAGCTCCTACAATGAGCAGTTCTTC | CASSPQAAQSSYNEQFF
TRBJ1-1 | TRBV5-1 | once | TRBD1 | TGCGCCAGCAGCTTGACCACAGGGGGTGCCACTGAAGCTTTCTTT | CASSLTTGGATEAFF
TRBJ1-5 | TRBV6-5 | NA | NA | TGTGCCAGCAGCGACAGGATCTTCAGCAATCAGCCCCAGCATTTT | CASSDRIFSNQPQHF
TRBJ2-1 | TRBV25-1 | once | TRBD1 | TGTGCCAGCAGTGGGGACAGGGGGACCCACAATGAGCAGTTCTTC | CASSGDRGTHNEQFF
TRBJ1-5 | TRBV12-5 | few | TRBD1 | TGTGCTAGTGGTTTAGGACAGGGGTCTCAGCCCCAGCATTTT | CASGLGQGSQPQHF
TRBJ1-2 | TRBV27 | NA | TRBD1 | TGTGCCAGCAGTTTCCAGCCCGACAGGGGAATCGGCTACACCTTC | CASSFQPDRGIGYTF
TRBJ1-2 | TRBV14 | few | TRBD1 | TGTGCCAGCAGCCTCCGGGACAGGGGTGATGGCTACACCTTC | CASSLRDRGDGYTF
TRBJ1-6 | TRBV18 | NA | TRBD1 | TGTGCCAGTAGACAGGGGAATTCACCCCTCCACTTT | CASRQGNSPLHF
TRBJ2-7 | TRBV7-9 | once | TRBD2 | TGTGCCAGCAGCCCAATGGGGTGGCTTAGCGGGGGTTCCTACGAGCAGTACTTC | CASSPMGWLSGGSYEQYF
TRBJ1-3 | TRBV3-1/TRBV3-2 | NA | NA | TGTGCCAGCAGCCAAGAGTTCCTTCGTCCAACAACTGGAAACACCATATATTTT | CASSQEFLRPTTGNTIYF
TRBJ1-1 | TRBV5-8 | NA | NA | TGTGCCAGCAGCTTTACCGGACACGACACTGAAGCTTTCTTT | CASSFTGHDTEAFF
TRBJ2-3 | TRBV13 | NA | NA | TGTGCCAGCAGCGGGGGGGCCACAGATACGCAGTATTTT | CASSGGATDTQYF
TRBJ2-1 | TRBV19 | NA | TRBD2 | TGTGCCAGTAGTATATCGAGCGGGGCCCCACATGAGCAGTTCTTC | CASSISSGAPHEQFF
TRBJ1-1 | TRBV5-1 | once | NA | TGCGCCAGCACAATGGACAGTGAAGCTTTCTTT | CASTMDSEAFF
TRBJ1-1 | TRBV6-5 | NA | TRBD1 | TGTGCCAGCAGTTACGACAGGGGTTCGAACACTGAAGCTTTCTTT | CASSYDRGSNTEAFF
TRBJ1-1 | TRBV19 | few | TRBD1 | TGTGCCAGTAGTGGACTTAGGGGGCCCAGCATGAACACTGAAGCTTTCTTT | CASSGLRGPSMNTEAFF
TRBJ2-5 | TRBV2 | NA | TRBD1 | TGTGCCAGCGGACAGGGTCGAGAGACCCAGTACTTC | CASGQGRETQYF
TRBJ2-3 | TRBV20-1 | NA | NA | TGCAGTGGCGGCTTCACAGATACGCAGTATTTT | CSGGFTDTQYF
TRBJ2-5 | TRBV2 | NA | TRBD1 | TGTGCCAGCAGTGAAGAACTCGACAGGGGAGAGACCCAGTACTTC | CASSEELDRGETQYF
TRBJ2-1 | TRBV5-4 | NA | TRBD2 | TGTGCCAGCAGCTGGGGGACTAGCGGGGGCAATAAGCAGTTCTTC | CASSWGTSGGNKQFF
TRBJ1-3 | TRBV12-3/TRBV12-4 | NA | TRBD1 | TGTGCCACCGCGACAGGGTACGGAAACACCATATATTTT | CATATGYGNTIYF
TRBJ2-3 | TRBV11-2 | NA | NA | TGTGCCAGCAGCTTAGCCGGTTTTGGGGGGAGGGATACGCAGTATTTT | CASSLAGFGGRDTQYF
TRBJ2-5 | TRBV3-1/TRBV3-2 | NA | TRBD1 | TGTGCCAGCAGCCAAGGAACGGGGACAGGGCGACCTAGGGACCAGTACTTC | CASSQGTGTGRPRDQYF